Described below is a single T cell receptor beta chain sequence and its context. Its antigen is unidentified. This record belongs to a study of T cell responses to AZD1222 COVID-19 vaccine. Study conclusions and caveats: When two AZD1222 doses had been given, Spike-specific TCR breadth and depth rose. Sampled repertoires all dated from after the peak T cell response.

CDR1 SGHDT and CDR2 YYEEEE come from the germline V gene. Trimming stripped 2 bases from V and 0 bases from J, with 12 bases between. The CDR3 runs to 15 residues. Sequencing used immunoSEQ multiplex PCR; TCRdb keeps in-frame clones, though not all of them. The sample shows 87,000 or so clones, less than 90% of them seen only once. The receptor comes from an adult in good health. Sequencing used peripheral blood, obtained on day 0 of AZD1222 vaccination. V gene TRBV5-6 combines with J gene TRBJ2-7; possibly TRBD1 or TRBD2 for D (5 bases each). The CDR3 is CASSFRGRSSYEQYF. For the CDR3, the DNA is TGTGCCAGCAGCTTCCGGGGCCGAAGCTCCTACGAGCAGTACTTC. The whole variable domain, filled in from reference TRBV5-6 and TRBJ2-7, reads DAGVTQSPTHLIKTRGQQVTLRCSPKSGHDTVSWYQQALGQGPQFIFQYYEEEERQRGNFPDRFSGHQFPNYSSELNVNALLLGDSALYLCASSFRGRSSYEQYFGPGTRLTVT.